This T cell receptor (beta chain) appears in the sequencing data of a study of T cell repertoires in cytomegalovirus infection. Study-wide context: Indications came from public TCR beta signatures; they pointed to CMV infection and to a matching HLA type.

The CDR3 totals 16 residues. Germline V lookup: CDR1 SGHTA, CDR2 FQGNSA. J lost 3 bases, V lost 6 bases, and 10 bases had no gene match. MiXCR was run by TCRdb on the reads, yielding one entry per CDR3 protein. The sample records 200,000 to 300,000 distinct CDR3 sequences, around 9% being singletons. Study conclusions and caveats: It was HLA-C-restricted CMV-specific TCR beta clonotypes that dominated the response ex vivo. Using cumulative public TCR beta family frequency, the authors identified those who carried CMV together with the relevant HLA.

At least ten counts were recorded for this clonotype. The antigen remains undetermined. This rearrangement joins TRBV7-2 to TRBJ2-5; TRBD1 agrees at 10 bases. The receptor's source is a human donor in good health (CMV status not recorded). Some clones in this sample may be carry-over from other donors' samples. The sample comprised PBMCs. CDR3 sequence: CASRRGQGVNKETQYF. CDR3 bases: TGTGCCAGCAGACGAGGACAGGGGGTCAACAAAGAGACCCAGTACTTC.